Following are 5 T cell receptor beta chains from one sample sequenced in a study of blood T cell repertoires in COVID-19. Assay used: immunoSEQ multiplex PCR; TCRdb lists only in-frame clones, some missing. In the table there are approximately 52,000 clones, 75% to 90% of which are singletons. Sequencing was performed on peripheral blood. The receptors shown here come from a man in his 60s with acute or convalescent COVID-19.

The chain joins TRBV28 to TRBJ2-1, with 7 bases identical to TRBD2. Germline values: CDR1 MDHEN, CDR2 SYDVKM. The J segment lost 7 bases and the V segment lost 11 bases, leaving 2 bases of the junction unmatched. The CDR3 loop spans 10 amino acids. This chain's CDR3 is CAAGENEQFF. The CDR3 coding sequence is TGTGCCGCGGGAGAAAATGAGCAGTTCTTC. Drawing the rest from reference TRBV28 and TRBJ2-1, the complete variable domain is DVKVTQSSRYLVKRTGEKVFLECVQDMDHENMFWYRQDPGLGLRLIYFSYDVKMKEKGDIPEGYSVSREKKERFSLILESASTNQTSMYLCAAGENEQFFGPGTRLTVL.

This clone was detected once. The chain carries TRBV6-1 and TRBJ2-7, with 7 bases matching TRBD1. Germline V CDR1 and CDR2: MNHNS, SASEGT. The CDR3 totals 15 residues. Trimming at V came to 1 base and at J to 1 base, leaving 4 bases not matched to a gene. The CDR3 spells CASSEVGTVSYEQYF. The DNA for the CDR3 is TGTGCCAGCAGTGAAGTCGGGACAGTGTCCTACGAGCAGTACTTC.

The chain's CDR3 is CASSIRDRGLQETQYF. The CDR3 DNA follows: TGTGCCAGCAGCATCCGGGACAGGGGTCTCCAAGAGACCCAGTACTTC. The chain has TRBV13 and TRBJ2-5, with 10 bases identical to TRBD1. The CDR3 consists of 16 residues. Trimming at V came to 5 bases and at J to 1 base, leaving 7 bases not matched to a gene. Germline V gives CDR1 PRHDT, CDR2 FYEKMQ (reference sequence).

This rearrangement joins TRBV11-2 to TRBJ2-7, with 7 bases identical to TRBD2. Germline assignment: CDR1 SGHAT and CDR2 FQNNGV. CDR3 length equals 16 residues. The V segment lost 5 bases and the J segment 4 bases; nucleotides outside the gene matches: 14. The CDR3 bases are TGTGCCAGCAGCCCAATTGTATCTAGCGGATATTACGAGCAGTACTTC. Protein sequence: CASSPIVSSGYYEQYF.

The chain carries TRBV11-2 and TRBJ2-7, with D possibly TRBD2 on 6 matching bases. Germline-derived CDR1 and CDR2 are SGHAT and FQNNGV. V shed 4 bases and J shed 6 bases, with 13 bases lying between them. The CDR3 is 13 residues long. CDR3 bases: TGTGCCAGCAGCTGGGGCCCGGGAGTCGAGCAGTACTTC. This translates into CASSWGPGVEQYF.